The clone carrying this TCR beta chain was found a few times. What it recognizes is unknown. Germline V gives CDR1 SGHNT, CDR2 YENEEA. The CDR3 is 13 residues long. V shed 4 bases and J shed 8 bases, with 9 bases lying between them. Clones were read by immunoSEQ multiplex PCR, and TCRdb kept only the in-frame ones, dropping some. The sample consists of 75,000 to 95,000 clones, approximately 86% of them appearing once. The data originate from a study of T cells in localized non-small cell lung cancer. Findings and caveats of the study: Among the tissues sampled, uninvolved adjacent lung had the highest T cell clonality, above tumor.

V usage is TRBV11-3 and J usage is TRBJ1-6; D is undetermined. The source was peripheral blood, collected before any cancer treatment. The receptor comes from a man aged 40-75 years with stage I squamous cell lung carcinoma. The CDR3 loop is CASSYRIDSPLHF. CDR3 nucleotides: TGTGCCAGCAGCTACCGCATAGATTCACCCCTCCACTTT.